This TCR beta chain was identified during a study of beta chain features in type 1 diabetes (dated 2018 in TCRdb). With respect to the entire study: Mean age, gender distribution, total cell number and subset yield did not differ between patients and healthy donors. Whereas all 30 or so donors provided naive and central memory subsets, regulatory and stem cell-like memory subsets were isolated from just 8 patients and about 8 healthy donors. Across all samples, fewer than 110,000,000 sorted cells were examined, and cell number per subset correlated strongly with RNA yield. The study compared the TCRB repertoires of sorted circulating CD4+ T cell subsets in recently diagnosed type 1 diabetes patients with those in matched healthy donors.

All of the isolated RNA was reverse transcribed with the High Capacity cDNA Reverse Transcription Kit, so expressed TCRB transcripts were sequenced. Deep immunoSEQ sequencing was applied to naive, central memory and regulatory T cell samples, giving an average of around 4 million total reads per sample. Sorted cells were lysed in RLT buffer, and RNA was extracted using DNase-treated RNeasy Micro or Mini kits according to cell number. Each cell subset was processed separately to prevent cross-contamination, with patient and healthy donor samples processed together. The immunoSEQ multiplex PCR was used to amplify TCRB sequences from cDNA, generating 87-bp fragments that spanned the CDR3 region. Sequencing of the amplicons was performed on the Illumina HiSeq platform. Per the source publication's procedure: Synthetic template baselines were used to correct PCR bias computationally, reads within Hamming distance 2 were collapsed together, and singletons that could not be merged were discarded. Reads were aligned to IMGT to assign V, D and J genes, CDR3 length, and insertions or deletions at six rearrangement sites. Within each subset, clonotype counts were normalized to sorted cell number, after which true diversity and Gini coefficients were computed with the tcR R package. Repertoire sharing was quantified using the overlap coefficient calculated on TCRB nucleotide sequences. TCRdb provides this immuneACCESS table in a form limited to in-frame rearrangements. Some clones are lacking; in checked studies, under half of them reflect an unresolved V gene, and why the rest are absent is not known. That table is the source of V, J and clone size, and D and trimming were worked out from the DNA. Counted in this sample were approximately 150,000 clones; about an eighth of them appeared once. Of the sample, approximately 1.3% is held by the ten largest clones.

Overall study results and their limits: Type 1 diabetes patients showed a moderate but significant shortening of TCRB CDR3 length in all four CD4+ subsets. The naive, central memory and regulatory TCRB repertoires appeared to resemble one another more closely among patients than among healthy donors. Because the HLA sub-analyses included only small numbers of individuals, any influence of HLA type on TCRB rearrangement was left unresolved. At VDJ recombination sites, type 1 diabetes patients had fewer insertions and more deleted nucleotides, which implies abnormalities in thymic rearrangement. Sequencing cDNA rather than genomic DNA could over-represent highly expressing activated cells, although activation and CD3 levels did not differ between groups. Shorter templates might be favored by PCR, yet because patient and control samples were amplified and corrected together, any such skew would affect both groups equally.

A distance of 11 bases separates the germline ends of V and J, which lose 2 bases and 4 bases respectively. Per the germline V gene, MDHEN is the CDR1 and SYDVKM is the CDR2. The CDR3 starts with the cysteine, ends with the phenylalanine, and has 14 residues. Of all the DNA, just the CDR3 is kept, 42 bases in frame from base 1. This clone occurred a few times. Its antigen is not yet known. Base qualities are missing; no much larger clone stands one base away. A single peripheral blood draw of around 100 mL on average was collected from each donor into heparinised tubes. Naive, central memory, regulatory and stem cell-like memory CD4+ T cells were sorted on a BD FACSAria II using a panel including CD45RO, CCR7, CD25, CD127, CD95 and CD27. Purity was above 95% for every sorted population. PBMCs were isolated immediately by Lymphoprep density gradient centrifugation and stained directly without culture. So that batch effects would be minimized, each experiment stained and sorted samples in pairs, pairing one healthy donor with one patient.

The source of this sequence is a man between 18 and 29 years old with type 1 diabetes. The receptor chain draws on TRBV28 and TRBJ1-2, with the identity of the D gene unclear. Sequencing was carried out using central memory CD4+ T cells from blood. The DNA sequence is TGTGCCAGCAGTTTAATGACAAACGGCTATGGCTACACCTTC. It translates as CASSLMTNGYGYTF.